This passage covers 29 T cell receptor beta chains from one sample sequenced in a study of OX40 agonist ivuxolimab in advanced cancers. Using immunoSEQ multiplex PCR, the repertoire was profiled, and TCRdb retains in-frame clones only, with some absent. The repertoire holds about 72,000 clones, 75% to 90% seen once, with roughly 1% in the top ten. The source was CD4+ or CD8+ T cells sorted from blood, collected in a trial of the OX40 agonist ivuxolimab. The source of these receptors is an adult with an advanced solid tumor such as melanoma, head and neck, liver or kidney cancer.

The gene calls are TRBV28 and TRBJ2-7; TRBD1 matches 8 bases. This CDR3 has 13 residues. The J segment lost 0 bases and the V segment lost 7 bases, leaving 2 bases of the junction unmatched. Germline V gene data show CDR1 as MDHEN and CDR2 as SYDVKM. The DNA for the CDR3 is TGTGCCAGCAACAGGGGGTTCTCCTACGAGCAGTACTTC. Protein: CASNRGFSYEQYF.

The gene calls are TRBV18 and TRBJ1-1, with D tentatively TRBD1 (5 bases). The CDR3 extends over 13 amino acids. Per the germline V gene, CDR1 is KGHSH and CDR2 is LQKENI. Trimming took off 9 bases at V and 1 base at J, with 12 bases between the two ends. CDR3 nucleotides: TGTGCCAGTGGGGACGACCCGAACACTGAAGCTTTCTTT. Translation: CASGDDPNTEAFF.

The gene calls are TRBV28 and TRBJ1-5; unclear D gene. Per the germline V gene, CDR1 is MDHEN and CDR2 is SYDVKM. V was shortened by 5 bases and J by 4 bases, with 9 bases between the two germline ends. The CDR3 runs to 13 residues. The CDR3 sequence: CASSPGPNQPQHF. The CDR3 region has the DNA TGTGCCAGCAGTCCCGGACCAAATCAGCCCCAGCATTTT.

The V call is TRBV2, the J call TRBJ1-2; 7 nucleotides align to TRBD1. The V gene end was trimmed by 6 bases and the J gene end by 8 bases; junction bases not matched to a gene: 12. The CDR3 has 14 residues. The V gene's germline CDR1 is SNHLY and CDR2 FYNNEI. The CDR3 sequence: CASSLARGPGGYTF. The DNA of the CDR3 is TGTGCCAGCAGCCTCGCAAGGGGGCCGGGGGGCTACACCTTC.

This sequence joins TRBV10-3 and TRBJ1-1, with a weak D call TRBD1 (5 bases). Germline V gives CDR1 ENHRY, CDR2 SYGVKD. V dropped 6 bases and J dropped 0 bases, with 8 bases sitting between them. This CDR3 is 13 amino acids long. CDR3 in DNA: TGTGCCATCAGCCAGGGATTGAACACTGAAGCTTTCTTT. Translated: CAISQGLNTEAFF.

The V call is TRBV4-1, the J call TRBJ2-5; the D is unclear. Germline CDR1 reads MGHRA; CDR2 reads YSYEKL. V lost 0 bases, J lost 2 bases, and 10 bases lay in between. This CDR3 is 15 amino acids long. CDR3 in amino acids: CASSQDRVGQETQYF. The DNA for the CDR3 is TGCGCCAGCAGCCAAGATAGGGTAGGGCAAGAGACCCAGTACTTC.

This rearrangement joins TRBV11-3 to TRBJ2-7, with D unclear. This CDR3 is built from 14 residues. The V end lost 4 bases, the J end lost 0 bases, and 10 bases lay between the germline ends. Per the germline V gene, CDR1 is SGHNT and CDR2 is YENEEA. Written as DNA, the CDR3 is TGTGCCAGCAGCTCCGGCGGAAGCTCCTACGAGCAGTACTTC. It codes for CASSSGGSSYEQYF.

The chain joins TRBV7-3 to TRBJ2-2; TRBD2 matches at 7 bases. CDR1 SGHTA and CDR2 FQGTGA come from the germline V gene. Trimming at V came to 2 bases and at J to 4 bases, leaving 10 bases not matched to a gene. The CDR3 contains 17 residues. Written as DNA, the CDR3 is TGTGCCAGCAGCTTAGCGGGAGTAGTACGTGGCACCGGGGAGCTGTTTTTT. This codes for CASSLAGVVRGTGELFF.

The chain has TRBV21-1 and TRBJ1-2; TRBD1 is the table's D call and was not checked against the DNA. TRBV21-1 is labeled a pseudogene. The CDR3 sequence is 14 residues long. CDR3 bases: TGTGCCAGCAGCAAATTGTACAGGGGAAATGGCTACACCTTC. As protein: CASSKLYRGNGYTF.

The chain couples TRBV11-3 to TRBJ1-1; the D gene is possibly TRBD1 (5 bases). The V and J ends lost 5 bases and 1 base respectively, with 14 bases between them. The CDR3 extends over 15 amino acids. CDR1 is SGHNT and CDR2 is YENEEA in the germline V gene. The CDR3 bases are TGTGCCAGCAGCGCACCGGGACGCGAGAACACTGAAGCTTTCTTT. Protein sequence: CASSAPGRENTEAFF.

V and J are TRBV2 and TRBJ2-1; 9 bases are a match to TRBD2. The V gene's germline CDR1 is SNHLY and CDR2 FYNNEI. V trimming: 11 bases; J trimming: 8 bases; junction bases outside the gene matches: 10. The CDR3 extends over 13 amino acids. CDR3 amino acids: CASGLANNDEQFF. DNA of the CDR3: TGTGCCTCGGGACTAGCTAATAACGATGAGCAGTTCTTC.

The V call is TRBV5-4, the J call TRBJ2-7, with TRBD2 matching 14 bases. V lost 2 bases and J lost 7; bases outside the gene matches: 11. The CDR3 consists of 17 residues. Germline V gene sequence: CDR1 SGHNT, CDR2 YYREEE (reference sequence). CDR3: CASSFHLLGLAGGEQYF. For the CDR3, the DNA is TGTGCCAGCAGCTTCCACCTCCTAGGACTAGCGGGGGGTGAGCAGTACTTC.

The rearrangement joins TRBV11-3 to TRBJ2-7, with D possibly being TRBD1 or TRBD2 (6 bases each). The germline gives CDR1 SGHNT, CDR2 YENEEA. V was shortened by 0 bases and J by 0 bases, with 15 bases between the two germline ends. This CDR3 spans 17 amino acids. CDR3 in DNA: TGTGCCAGCAGCTTAGATGGAGGGGGACCGAGCTCCTACGAGCAGTACTTC. Protein product: CASSLDGGGPSSYEQYF.

The V and J genes are TRBV6-6 and TRBJ2-7; possibly TRBD2 for D (6 bases). Germline values: CDR1 MNHNY, CDR2 SVGAGI (reference sequence). The ends were cut back, 0 bases at V and 11 bases at J, with 8 bases in the middle. The CDR3 contains 11 residues. CDR3 protein: CASSYSGGKYF. The CDR3 nucleotides are TGTGCCAGCAGTTACTCTGGGGGGAAGTACTTC.

V gene TRBV28 combines with J gene TRBJ1-4, with 9 bases matching TRBD1. Germline assignment: CDR1 MDHEN and CDR2 SYDVKM. With V trimmed by 5 bases and J by 4 bases, 5 bases remained unmatched. This CDR3 spans 15 amino acids. Here the CDR3 reads CASSLGTGINEKLFF. In DNA, the CDR3 is TGTGCCAGCAGTCTAGGGACAGGGATTAATGAAAAACTGTTTTTT.

The rearrangement uses TRBV5-8 and TRBJ2-1, with TRBD1 as a possible D gene (6 bases). The germline CDR1 and CDR2 sequences are SGHTS and YDEGEE. V was cut by 3 bases and J by 4 bases, with 8 bases left in between. CDR3 length: 13 residues. As DNA, the CDR3 is TGTGCCAGCAGCTCCGGACAGTACAATGAGCAGTTCTTC. Translating it yields CASSSGQYNEQFF. The full variable domain, rest sourced from reference TRBV5-8 and TRBJ2-1, is EAGVTQSPTHLIKTRGQQATLRCSPISGHTSVYWYQQALGLGLQFLLWYDEGEERNRGNFPPRFSGRQFPNYSSELNVNALELEDSALYLCASSSGQYNEQFFGPGTRLTVL.

The sample holds a few counts of this clone. The chain joins TRBV11-2 to TRBJ1-2, with 8 bases that match TRBD1. V was pared by 1 base and J by 11 bases, with 3 bases of the junction left unmatched. The CDR3 contains 12 residues. CDR1 and CDR2 from the germline V gene are SGHAT and FQNNGV. This CDR3 is CASSLGTGTYTF. The DNA for the CDR3 is TGTGCCAGCAGCTTAGGGACAGGGACATACACCTTC.

This clone showed up just a few times. The genes are TRBV5-1 and TRBJ2-7, with a weak D call TRBD1 (6 bases). V was cut by 3 bases and J by 3 bases, with 13 bases left in between. This CDR3 has 14 residues. The germline V gene encodes CDR1 SGHRS and CDR2 YFSETQ. DNA for the CDR3: TGCGCCAGCAGCTCTCCGACAGGACGCTACGAGCAGTACTTC. It encodes CASSSPTGRYEQYF. Full variable domain (rest looked up from reference TRBV5-1 and TRBJ2-7): KAGVTQTPRYLIKTRGQQVTLSCSPISGHRSVSWYQQTPGQGLQFLFEYFSETQRNKGNFPGRFSGRQFSNSRSEMNVSTLELGDSALYLCASSSPTGRYEQYFGPGTRLTVT.

This rearrangement joins TRBV11-3 to TRBJ2-2; D gene ambiguous. This CDR3 spans 15 amino acids. Per germline, CDR1 SGHNT and CDR2 YENEEA. Trimming took off 1 base at V and 3 bases at J, with 9 bases between the two ends. This CDR3 is CASSLASGYTGELFF. The CDR3 nucleotides are TGTGCCAGCAGCTTAGCTAGTGGGTACACCGGGGAGCTGTTTTTT.

The chain recombines TRBV5-5 with TRBJ2-7; TRBD1 is a possible D gene (5 bases). Trimming stripped 0 bases from V and 2 bases from J, with 12 bases between. Germline CDR1 SGHKS, CDR2 YYEKEE (reference sequence). The CDR3 has 15 amino acids. This chain's CDR3 is CASSLAKGPPYEQYF. DNA for the CDR3: TGTGCCAGCAGCTTGGCCAAGGGGCCCCCCTACGAGCAGTACTTC.

V gene TRBV27 combines with J gene TRBJ2-5; 7 nucleotides line up with TRBD2. CDR1 is MNHEY, CDR2 SMNVEV, per germline (reference sequence). CDR3 length: 13 residues. V shed 4 bases and J 5 bases; nucleotides not matched to a gene: 4. The CDR3 region has the DNA TGTGCCAGCAGTTCGGGACTACGGGAGACCCAGTACTTC. Residues: CASSSGLRETQYF.

The V and J genes are TRBV6-6 and TRBJ2-3; 8 positions agree with TRBD2. Germline loops: CDR1 MNHNY, CDR2 SVGAGI (reference sequence). Unmatched junction bases numbered 4, after V lost 6 bases and J lost 2 bases. CDR3 length: 14 amino acids. The CDR3 DNA reads TGTGCCAGCAGCGGACTAGCTAACACAGATACGCAGTATTTT. Its protein product is CASSGLANTDTQYF.

This chain connects TRBV11-3 to TRBJ1-1, with D hard to call. The CDR3 is made up of 13 amino acids. Germline loops: CDR1 SGHNT, CDR2 YENEEA. V shed 6 bases and J shed 1 base, with 9 bases lying between them. DNA for the CDR3: TGTGCCAGCAGTGGGTCGGCGAACACTGAAGCTTTCTTT. Translated: CASSGSANTEAFF.

The CDR3 DNA sequence: TGTGCCGCCCGGGTGGGGGGGGGCGATCAGCCCCAGCATTTT. Protein product: CAARVGGGDQPQHF. The chain links TRBV6-1 to TRBJ1-5, with D possibly matching TRBD1 (6 bases). V lost 11 bases and J 5 bases, leaving 19 bases between the germline ends. Per the germline V gene, CDR1 is MNHNS and CDR2 is SASEGT. This CDR3 spans 14 amino acids.

Details on this clone: Within the sample, other DNA sequences also encode this same CDR3. The CDR3 region has the DNA TGCGCCAGCAGCCGGACAGGGGGAAACACTGAAGCTTTCTTT. Translated: CASSRTGGNTEAFF. This chain connects TRBV5-1 to TRBJ1-1; TRBD1 matches 10 bases. This CDR3 is 14 amino acids long. Per the germline V gene, CDR1 is SGHRS and CDR2 is YFSETQ. V dropped 4 bases and J dropped 2; count of bases not matched to a gene: 2.

With respect to this clone: Other DNA sequences from this sample encode an identical CDR3 as well. The gene calls are TRBV5-1 and TRBJ2-3, with 7 nucleotides matching TRBD2. CDR3 length: 15 amino acids. The germline gives CDR1 SGHRS, CDR2 YFSETQ. With 4 bases clipped from V and 2 bases from J, the junction kept 7 bases outside the gene matches. CDR3 region: CASSPGTTYTDTQYF. The CDR3 DNA is TGCGCCAGCAGCCCCGGGACTACCTACACAGATACGCAGTATTTT.

The gene calls are TRBV5-1 and TRBJ1-5; D uncertain. Germline CDR1 is SGHRS and CDR2 is YFSETQ. V shed 0 bases and J shed 3 bases, with 4 bases lying between them. The CDR3 has 13 amino acids. This CDR3 reads CASSLAPNQPQHF. The CDR3 coding sequence is TGCGCCAGCAGCTTGGCCCCCAATCAGCCCCAGCATTTT. Based on the CDR3 plus reference TRBV5-1 and TRBJ1-5, the full variable domain is KAGVTQTPRYLIKTRGQQVTLSCSPISGHRSVSWYQQTPGQGLQFLFEYFSETQRNKGNFPGRFSGRQFSNSRSEMNVSTLELGDSALYLCASSLAPNQPQHFGDGTRLSIL.

The genes are TRBV2 and TRBJ2-2, with unresolved D. Trimming stripped 1 base from V and 4 bases from J, with 4 bases between. This CDR3 contains 13 residues. CDR1 SNHLY and CDR2 FYNNEI come from the germline V gene. The CDR3 is CASSEDFTGELFF. For the CDR3, the DNA is TGTGCCAGCAGTGAAGATTTCACCGGGGAGCTGTTTTTT.

This chain connects TRBV27 to TRBJ2-7; possibly TRBD2 for D (6 bases). This CDR3 has 14 residues. Germline CDR1 and CDR2: MNHEY and SMNVEV (reference sequence). The V and J ends lost 3 bases and 7 bases respectively, with 16 bases between them. DNA of the CDR3: TGTGCCAGCAGTTTCCGGCTAGCGTCGGGGGAGCAGTACTTC. Protein: CASSFRLASGEQYF.